The TCR beta chain under discussion was sequenced for a study of T cell responses to AZD1222 COVID-19 vaccine. As regards this clone: Its specificity is unknown.

The method was immunoSEQ multiplex PCR; TCRdb's version includes in-frame clones alone and lacks a portion of them. The data contain 70,000 or so clones, roughly 91% of them seen just once; the ten biggest clones take up nearly 25%. Whole-study results and caveats: Mapped onto spike, vaccine-associated CD4 TCRs spanned it and were dominant at 160-218 and 743-854. Sampling that yielded the repertoires occurred only after the peak T cell response.

The TCR originated in an adult in good health. The sequenced sample was peripheral blood, obtained on day 0 of AZD1222 vaccination.

CDR3 residues: CASRQGQGDGYTF. CDR3 bases: TGTGCCAGCAGACAGGGCCAAGGGGATGGCTACACCTTC. The chain carries TRBV7-2 and TRBJ1-2; the D gene is possibly TRBD1 (6 bases). CDR1 SGHTA and CDR2 FQGNSA come from the germline V gene. The CDR3 totals 13 residues. V gave up 6 bases and J gave up 6 bases, with 14 bases separating them.